These 30 T cell receptor beta chains came from one sample sequenced in a study of control samples from healthy donors and cancer patients. The data were produced by immunoSEQ multiplex PCR, yet TCRdb's version contains in-frame clones alone and is incomplete. The repertoire holds about 74,000 clones, with approximately 90% as singletons. What was sequenced was blood. Source of these receptors: a woman aged 50 to 60 in good health.

CDR3: CASRGQGINEQFF. The CDR3 DNA reads TGTGCCAGCAGGGGACAGGGGATCAATGAGCAGTTCTTC. V is TRBV12-3 or TRBV12-4 and J is TRBJ2-1, with 10 bases lining up with TRBD1. The CDR3 length is 13 residues. The ends lost 6 bases at V and 6 bases at J; junction bases unmatched: 2.

V gene TRBV5-4 combines with J gene TRBJ2-1; 12 nucleotides agree with TRBD2. The length of the CDR3 is 16 residues. The V segment lost 4 bases and the J segment 3 bases; nucleotides outside the gene matches: 5. Germline-derived CDR1 and CDR2 are SGHNT and YYREEE (reference sequence). The CDR3 protein is CASSAGLAGHYNEQFF. CDR3 bases: TGTGCCAGCAGCGCCGGACTAGCGGGACACTACAATGAGCAGTTCTTC.

The chain joins TRBV18 to TRBJ1-3, with D tentatively TRBD1 (5 bases). Trimming took 2 bases from V and 2 from J, leaving 16 bases between them. CDR1 is KGHSH, CDR2 LQKENI, per germline. The length of the CDR3 is 17 residues. CDR3 coding DNA: TGTGCCAGCTCACCAGGGTACACCGGGGCCACTGGAAACACCATATATTTT. Its translation is CASSPGYTGATGNTIYF.

This clone was seen a few times. The J gene is TRBJ1-1, the V gene TRBV25-1; D is possibly TRBD1 (6 bases). Germline-derived CDR1 and CDR2 are MGHDK and SYGVNS. The V gene lost 5 bases and the J gene lost 0 bases, with 10 bases spanning the gap. The CDR3 length is 14 residues. The DNA of the CDR3 is TGTGCCAGCAGTCTACAGGGCATGAACACTGAAGCTTTCTTT. This gives the protein CASSLQGMNTEAFF.

The chain has TRBV7-2 and TRBJ1-1; the D is unclear. Trimming pared 5 bases from V and 4 bases from J, leaving 14 bases between. The CDR3 sequence is 14 residues long. Germline loops: CDR1 SGHTA, CDR2 FQGNSA. CDR3 DNA: TGTGCCAGCAGCCCAGAACGGAGTACCACTGAAGCTTTCTTT. Translation gives CASSPERSTTEAFF. Together with reference TRBV7-2 and TRBJ1-1, the CDR3 gives the full variable domain: GAGVSQSPSNKVTEKGKDVELRCDPISGHTALYWYRQSLGQGLEFLIYFQGNSAPDKSGLPSDRFSAERTGGSVSTLTIQRTQQEDSAVYLCASSPERSTTEAFFGQGTRLTVV.

In DNA, the CDR3 is TGTGCCAGCAGCCAAGCAGGGGGAGGTTCACCCCTCCACTTT. Residues: CASSQAGGGSPLHF. The J gene is TRBJ1-6, the V gene TRBV2; 7 nucleotides line up with TRBD1. Germline CDR1 reads SNHLY; CDR2 reads FYNNEI. The junction had 8 bases not matched to a gene; V was cut back by 6 bases and J by 9 bases. CDR3 length: 14 residues.

The chain recombines TRBV5-1 with TRBJ1-6; D is undetermined. The length of the CDR3 is 13 residues. The germline gives CDR1 SGHRS, CDR2 YFSETQ. V dropped 5 bases and J dropped 5 bases, with 8 bases sitting between them. The CDR3 region is CASSFTNNSPLHF. Here the CDR3 DNA reads TGCGCCAGCAGTTTCACAAATAATTCACCCCTCCACTTT.

The rearrangement uses TRBV3-1 (or the pseudogene TRBV3-2) and TRBJ2-7, with TRBD2 matching 11 bases. Germline CDR1 LGHDT, CDR2 YNNKEL (reference sequence). The CDR3 spans 15 residues. J was trimmed by 3 bases and V by 2 bases; bases with no gene match: 3. The CDR3 DNA follows: TGTGCCAGCAGCCAAATGCTAGCGGGGGGCTACGAGCAGTACTTC. Its translation: CASSQMLAGGYEQYF.

The gene calls are TRBV19 and TRBJ1-2; D gene uncertain. V was shortened by 5 bases and J by 0 bases, with 10 bases between the two germline ends. The germline V gene encodes CDR1 LNHDA and CDR2 SQIVND (reference sequence). The CDR3 runs 14 residues. CDR3 DNA sequence: TGTGCCAGTAGTCCAAGGGCCCCTAACTATGGCTACACCTTC. Translated: CASSPRAPNYGYTF. Full variable domain (remainder filled in from reference TRBV19 and TRBJ1-2): DGGITQSPKYLFRKEGQNVTLSCEQNLNHDAMYWYRQDPGQGLRLIYYSQIVNDFQKGDIAEGYSVSREKKESFPLTVTSAQKNPTAFYLCASSPRAPNYGYTFGSGTRLTVV.

This clone has a handful of counts. The V gene is TRBV25-1, the J gene TRBJ2-7; D uncertain. Germline lookup yields CDR1 MGHDK and CDR2 SYGVNS. The V and J ends lost 0 bases and 2 bases respectively, with 2 bases between them. This CDR3 comprises 12 residues. CDR3 sequence (DNA): TGTGCCAGCAGTGAATATGCCTACGAGCAGTACTTC. This encodes CASSEYAYEQYF.

The chain employs TRBV15 and TRBJ2-3, with 8 positions matching TRBD1. CDR3 length equals 15 residues. The trim removed 3 bases at V and 4 bases at J, leaving 6 bases unmatched. Germline CDR1 and CDR2: LNHNV and YYDKDF (reference sequence). The CDR3 coding sequence is TGTGCCACCAGCAGGGACAGGGCGAGGGCAGATACGCAGTATTTT. Protein sequence: CATSRDRARADTQYF.

The chain combines TRBV9 with TRBJ1-1; D is uncertain. This CDR3 region has 14 residues. Germline V gene data show CDR1 as SGDLS and CDR2 as YYNGEE. Trimming stripped 4 bases from V and 5 bases from J, with 15 bases between. CDR3 coding DNA: TGTGCCAGCAGCACTGGACGGAAGAATACTGAAGCTTTCTTT. Translating it yields CASSTGRKNTEAFF.

The V call is TRBV3-1 (or the pseudogene TRBV3-2), the J call TRBJ1-1; perhaps TRBD1 as D (6 bases). The ends were cut back, 5 bases at V and 6 bases at J, with 13 bases in the middle. The CDR3 covers 13 residues. From germline, CDR1 is LGHDT and CDR2 YNNKEL (reference sequence). DNA of the CDR3: TGTGCCAGCAGCGAACAGGGAAGGGCTGAAGCTTTCTTT. This gives the protein CASSEQGRAEAFF.

V gene TRBV10-1 combines with J gene TRBJ1-3; D remains unclear. Germline V gives CDR1 WNHNN, CDR2 SYGVQD (reference sequence). The length of the CDR3 is 12 residues. V was pared by 6 bases and J by 3 bases, with 6 bases between. For the CDR3, the DNA is TGCGCCAGCAGAGATAATGGAAACACCATATATTTT. Its protein is CASRDNGNTIYF.

CDR3 loop: CASSPVMGNEQFF. The CDR3 nucleotides are TGTGCCAGCAGCCCCGTAATGGGAAATGAGCAGTTCTTC. The V call is TRBV5-4, the J call TRBJ2-1, with D uncertain. Trimming shortened V by 4 bases and J by 7 bases, and 12 bases separated the two germline ends. CDR1 and CDR2 from the germline V gene are SGHNT and YYREEE (reference sequence). The length of the CDR3 is 13 residues.

CDR3 loop: CASNTIAGGPNEQFF. CDR3 DNA: TGTGCCAGCAACACTATAGCGGGGGGGCCCAATGAGCAGTTCTTC. This chain links TRBV6-5 with TRBJ2-1; 11 bases are a match to TRBD2. This CDR3 has 15 amino acids. Germline V lookup: CDR1 MNHEY, CDR2 SVGAGI. The ends lost 7 bases at V and 6 bases at J; junction bases unmatched: 8.

The table lists this clone with a count of one. For the CDR3, the DNA is TGTGCCAGCAGCTTCGGGACGGGGGACACCATATATTTT. Amino acids: CASSFGTGDTIYF. The chain recombines TRBV7-9 with TRBJ1-3; possible D gene TRBD1, 5 bases. V shed 3 bases and J shed 8 bases, with 11 bases lying between them. This CDR3 has 13 amino acids. CDR1 SEHNR and CDR2 FQNEAQ come from the germline V gene (reference sequence).

The gene calls are TRBV2 and TRBJ1-4, with TRBD1 as a possible D gene (5 bases). Germline V lookup: CDR1 SNHLY, CDR2 FYNNEI. V shed 4 bases and J shed 5 bases, with 11 bases lying between them. The CDR3 has 14 amino acids. CDR3 nucleotide sequence: TGTGCCAGCAGTGGGTACAGGTCGAATGAAAAACTGTTTTTT. Translating it yields CASSGYRSNEKLFF.

The genes are TRBV2 and TRBJ2-3, with TRBD2 matching 9 bases. Germline CDR1 SNHLY, CDR2 FYNNEI. The CDR3 runs to 15 residues. V lost 6 bases and J lost 2; bases outside the gene matches: 6. CDR3 loop: CASRRSSGTTDTQYF. As DNA, the CDR3 is TGTGCCAGCAGGCGCTCTAGCGGGACCACAGATACGCAGTATTTT.

This clone occurred once. The chain uses TRBV3-1 (or the pseudogene TRBV3-2) and TRBJ1-2, with D unclear. V gave up 0 bases and J gave up 2 bases, with 10 bases separating them. Germline V lookup: CDR1 LGHDT, CDR2 YNNKEL (reference sequence). The CDR3 is 15 amino acids. CDR3 nucleotides: TGTGCCAGCAGCCAAGAAGGTATAGCAAACTATGGCTACACCTTC. Translated, it gives CASSQEGIANYGYTF.

The chain couples TRBV6-2 or TRBV6-3 to TRBJ2-1, with TRBD2 matching 8 bases. This CDR3 is built from 17 residues. J gave up 5 bases and V 4 bases, and 13 bases lay outside the gene matches. CDR1 and CDR2 (germline): MNHEY, SVGEGT. The CDR3 is CASSLLGGVLLNNEQFF. Here the CDR3 DNA reads TGTGCCAGCAGTTTACTCGGGGGGGTCCTGCTAAACAATGAGCAGTTCTTC.

J is TRBJ2-7 and V is TRBV5-1; 12 bases fit TRBD1. The CDR3 totals 15 residues. The junction had 7 bases not matched to a gene; V was cut back by 4 bases and J by 5 bases. The germline V gene encodes CDR1 SGHRS and CDR2 YFSETQ. CDR3 nucleotide sequence: TGCGCCAGCAGCAAGGGACAGGGGGCCGTCGACGAGCAGTACTTC. Translation gives CASSKGQGAVDEQYF.

The chain has TRBV12-3 or TRBV12-4 and TRBJ1-1; TRBD1 might be the D (5 bases). The CDR3 extends over 13 amino acids. V shed 4 bases and J shed 5 bases, with 11 bases lying between them. DNA for the CDR3: TGTGCCAGCAGTTCAAACAGGTATACTGAAGCTTTCTTT. It codes for CASSSNRYTEAFF.

The J gene is TRBJ1-5, the V gene TRBV19; possibly TRBD1 for D (5 bases). The CDR3 has 15 amino acids. V lost 5 bases to trimming and J lost 3 bases, with 14 bases between them. Germline V gene data show CDR1 as LNHDA and CDR2 as SQIVND (reference sequence). The CDR3 nucleotides read TGTGCCAGTAGTTTGGCCGGGACTATCAATCAGCCCCAGCATTTT. Encoded protein: CASSLAGTINQPQHF.

The J gene is TRBJ2-2, the V gene TRBV24-1; 7 bases are a match to TRBD2. V lost 12 bases to trimming and J lost 5 bases; unmatched junction nucleotides: 2. Per the germline V gene, CDR1 is KGHDR and CDR2 is SFDVKD. The CDR3 contains 11 residues. DNA of the CDR3: TGTGCCCGACTAGCAACCGGGGAGCTGTTTTTT. Translation: CARLATGELFF.

The rearrangement joins TRBV14 to TRBJ1-4; D perhaps matches TRBD1 (5 bases). Germline V gene data show CDR1 as SGHDN and CDR2 as FVKESK. The V and J ends lost 4 bases and 8 bases respectively, with 11 bases between them. The CDR3 length is 13 residues. CDR3 in DNA: TGTGCCAGCAGCCGATATGGGGGAGAAAAACTGTTTTTT. This gives the protein CASSRYGGEKLFF.

V is TRBV2 and J is TRBJ1-4; possible D gene TRBD1, 5 bases. The CDR3 has 15 residues. V lost 3 bases and J 7 bases, leaving 15 bases between the germline ends. The germline V gene has CDR1 SNHLY and CDR2 FYNNEI. This chain's CDR3 is CASSEEQGVGEKLFF. CDR3 coding DNA: TGTGCCAGCAGTGAGGAGCAGGGAGTTGGTGAAAAACTGTTTTTT.

The chain links TRBV1 to TRBJ2-6. TRBV1 is assigned pseudogene status. There are 18 residues in the CDR3. The DNA of the CDR3 is TGCACCAGCAGGGCCGCGTGTTTGTGCACAAAGCGGGCCAACGTCCTGACTTTC. Its protein is CTSRAACLCTKRANVLTF.

The chain recombines TRBV2 with TRBJ1-1; 10 nucleotides agree with TRBD1. The CDR3 consists of 14 residues. Unmatched junction bases numbered 6, after V lost 10 bases and J lost 1 base. Germline CDR1 reads SNHLY; CDR2 reads FYNNEI. CDR3 sequence (DNA): TGTGCCACCTCCTGGACAGGGGGGAACACTGAAGCTTTCTTT. The encoded protein is CATSWTGGNTEAFF.

This chain connects TRBV30 to TRBJ1-6; perhaps TRBD1 as D (6 bases). Germline V gene data show CDR1 as GTSNPN and CDR2 as SVGIG (reference sequence). The V end was cut by 2 bases, the J end by 14 bases, with 16 bases between. This CDR3 is built from 13 residues. DNA for the CDR3: TGTGCCTGGAGTCGTACAGGGCTTAGGGCCCTCCACTTT. Translated, it gives CAWSRTGLRALHF. Complete variable domain (other parts from reference TRBV30 and TRBJ1-6): SQTIHQWPATLVQPVGSPLSLECTVEGTSNPNLYWYRQAAGRGLQLLFYSVGIGQISSEVPQNLSASRPQDRQFILSSKKLLLSDSGFYLCAWSRTGLRALHFGNGTRLTVT.